This record looks at one TCR beta chain sequence and its context. The assay was immunoSEQ multiplex PCR, and TCRdb's table has in-frame clones only and misses some. The sample has some 150,000 clones, roughly 94% seen once. This record comes from a study of control samples from healthy donors and cancer patients. V lost 1 base, J lost 2 bases, and 11 bases lay in between. CDR1 is SNHLY, CDR2 FYNNEI, per germline. The CDR3 is 15 amino acids. The sample comprised PBMCs. V usage is TRBV2 and J usage is TRBJ2-5, with TRBD2 as a possible D gene (6 bases). The receptor comes from a man in his fifties or sixties with colorectal cancer. The CDR3 loop reads CASSEGGVGQETQYF. CDR3 DNA: TGTGCCAGCAGTGAAGGGGGGGTCGGGCAAGAGACCCAGTACTTC.